This TCR beta chain was sequenced for a study of blood T cell repertoires in COVID-19. Repertoires were generated with immunoSEQ multiplex PCR, while TCRdb's copy carries only in-frame clones and drops some. In the table there are 300,000 to 400,000 clones, 88% of which are singletons. This CDR3 has 16 amino acids. Germline V gene data show CDR1 as GTSNPN and CDR2 as SVGIG (reference sequence). V gave up 4 bases and J gave up 2 bases; unmatched junction bases: 8. Seattle patients were enrolled during active infection and followed longitudinally. The sample taken for sequencing was peripheral blood. This sequence joins TRBV30 and TRBJ1-2; TRBD1 aligns across 12 bases. The receptor's source is a woman in her twenties or thirties with COVID-19, enrolled during active disease. The CDR3 sequence is CAWTPLGQGANYGYTF. The CDR3 region has the DNA TGTGCCTGGACCCCTCTGGGACAGGGGGCCAACTATGGCTACACCTTC.